This record covers a single T cell receptor beta chain. This sample stems from a study of blood T cell repertoires in COVID-19. Study in general: The cDNA or gDNA used as material had been derived from T cells, B-cell-depleted T cells, or PBMCs.

Produced via immunoSEQ multiplex PCR; TCRdb's table is partial and in-frame only. The data show roughly 60,000 clones, 70% to 90% seen once. V lost 6 bases and J 4 bases, leaving 10 bases between the germline ends. CDR1 is DFQATT and CDR2 is SNEGSKA in the germline V gene (reference sequence). CDR3 length equals 11 residues. The chain couples TRBV20-1 to TRBJ2-7, with a possible D match to TRBD1 (5 bases). This receptor was obtained from an elderly man with acute or convalescent COVID-19. Sequencing was performed on peripheral blood. The CDR3 is CSAQTEYEQYF. The CDR3 region has the DNA TGCAGTGCACAGACAGAGTACGAGCAGTACTTC.